This TCR beta chain comes out of a study of CD8 T cells in ankylosing spondylitis. This CDR3 is 15 amino acids long. The germline V gene encodes CDR1 SGHTA and CDR2 FQGNSA. V lost 5 bases and J 5 bases, leaving 15 bases between the germline ends. Study-wide findings and caveats: In ankylosing spondylitis patients, matched synovial fluid reportedly showed significant enrichment of disease-linked clones. Made up of under ten highly homologous variants, a TCR beta motif appeared characteristic of ankylosing spondylitis blood. Earlier authors reported some of these motif variants in reactive arthritis synovial fluid and blood. CD8+ disease-linked clones were present at relatively low frequencies in blood.

At least ten counts were recorded for this clonotype. Its antigen is not known. A quantitative 5'-RACE method, one with molecular barcodes, was used to make TCR beta libraries. TCRdb used MiXCR to reprocess the 5' RACE reads, holding one entry per CDR3 protein. Among 700,000 to 1,000,000 distinct CDR3 sequences listed, approximately 10% were seen once. The chain recombines TRBV7-2 with TRBJ1-4; D gene unclear. The sequenced sample was blood, either unsorted or a sorted T cell fraction (not recorded which). The TCR sequence derives from a male donor with ankylosing spondylitis. The CDR3 sequence is CASSPDFALNEKLFF. As DNA, the CDR3 is TGTGCCAGCAGCCCTGACTTTGCGTTAAATGAAAAACTGTTTTTT.